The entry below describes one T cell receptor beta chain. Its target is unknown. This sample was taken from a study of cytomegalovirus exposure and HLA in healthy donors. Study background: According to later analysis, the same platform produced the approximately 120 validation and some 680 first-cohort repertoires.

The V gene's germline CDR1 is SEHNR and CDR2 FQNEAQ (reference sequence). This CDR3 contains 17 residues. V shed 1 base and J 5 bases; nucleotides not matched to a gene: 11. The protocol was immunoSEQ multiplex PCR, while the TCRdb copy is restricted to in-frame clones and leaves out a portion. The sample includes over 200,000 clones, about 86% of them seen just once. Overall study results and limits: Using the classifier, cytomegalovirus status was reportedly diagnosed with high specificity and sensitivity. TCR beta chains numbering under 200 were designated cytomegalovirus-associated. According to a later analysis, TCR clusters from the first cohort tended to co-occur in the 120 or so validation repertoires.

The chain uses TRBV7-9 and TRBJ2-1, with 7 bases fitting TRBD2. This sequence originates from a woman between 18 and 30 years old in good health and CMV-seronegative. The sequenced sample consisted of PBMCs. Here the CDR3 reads CASSLVKGGRSNNEQFF. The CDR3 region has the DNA TGTGCCAGCAGCTTAGTTAAAGGCGGGAGAAGCAACAATGAGCAGTTCTTC.